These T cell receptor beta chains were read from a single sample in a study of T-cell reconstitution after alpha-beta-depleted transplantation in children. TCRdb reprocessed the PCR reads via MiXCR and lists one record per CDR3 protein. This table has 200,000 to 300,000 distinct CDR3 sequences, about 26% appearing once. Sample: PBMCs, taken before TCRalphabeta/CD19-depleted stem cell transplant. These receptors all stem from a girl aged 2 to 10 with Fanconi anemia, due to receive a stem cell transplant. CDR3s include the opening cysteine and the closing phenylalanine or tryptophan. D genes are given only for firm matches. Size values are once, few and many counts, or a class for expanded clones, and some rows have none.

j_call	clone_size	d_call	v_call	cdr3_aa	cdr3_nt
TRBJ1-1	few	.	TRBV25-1	CASSDWGLYTEAFF	TGTGCCAGCAGTGATTGGGGTTTGTACACTGAAGCTTTCTTT
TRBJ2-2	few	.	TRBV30	CAWSVPEGLTTGELFF	TGTGCCTGGAGTGTACCGGAGGGACTGACCACCGGGGAGCTGTTTTTT
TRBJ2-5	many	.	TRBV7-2	CASSLMNGQETQYF	TGTGCCAGCAGCTTAATGAACGGCCAAGAGACCCAGTACTTC
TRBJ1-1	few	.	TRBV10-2	CASSVASGRSSEAFF	TGCGCCAGCAGTGTCGCTTCCGGGAGGTCGTCTGAAGCTTTCTTT
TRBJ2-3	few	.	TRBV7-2	CASSLAVLALTDTQYF	TGTGCCAGCAGCTTAGCGGTTCTAGCCCTCACAGATACGCAGTATTTT
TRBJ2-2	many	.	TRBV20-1	CSARRKGWYTGELFF	TGCAGTGCTAGAAGAAAGGGGTGGTACACCGGGGAGCTGTTTTTT
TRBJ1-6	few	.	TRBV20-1	CSAHLLGHRVNSPLHF	TGCAGTGCTCACCTCTTGGGACACAGAGTTAATTCACCCCTCCACTTT
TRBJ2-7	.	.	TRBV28	CASTPYLTAEQYF	TGTGCCAGCACCCCTTACTTAACAGCAGAGCAGTACTTC
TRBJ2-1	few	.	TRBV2	CASLREHAVEQFF	TGTGCCAGTCTCCGGGAACACGCAGTAGAGCAGTTCTTC
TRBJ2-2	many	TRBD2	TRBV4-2	CASSPGLAAGELFF	TGTGCCAGCAGCCCGGGACTAGCCGCCGGGGAGCTGTTTTTT